Listed below are T cell receptor beta chains from one sample, sequenced in a study of T cell repertoires in cytomegalovirus infection. TCRdb used MiXCR to reprocess the reads, holding one entry per CDR3 protein. This table holds about 740,000 distinct CDR3 sequences, 35% found once. The sample was PBMCs. These receptors were taken from a human donor in good health (CMV status not recorded). Some clones in this sample may be carry-over from other donors' samples. Both conserved end residues are part of each CDR3. The order of the fields is D gene, V gene, J gene, clone size, CDR3 protein, CDR3 DNA. D genes are given only for firm matches. The size entry is marked missing in some rows and otherwise reads once, few, many or a size class.

d_call: .; v_call: TRBV7-3; j_call: TRBJ2-1; clone_size: few; cdr3_aa: CASSPAGAFNLDEQFF; cdr3_nt: TGTGCCAGCAGCCCCGCGGGGGCCTTCAACCTGGATGAGCAGTTCTTC
d_call: .; v_call: TRBV19; j_call: TRBJ2-1; clone_size: .; cdr3_aa: CASSIKISINNEQFF; cdr3_nt: TGTGCCAGTAGTATAAAGATAAGCATCAACAATGAGCAGTTCTTC
d_call: TRBD2; v_call: TRBV13; j_call: TRBJ2-1; clone_size: .; cdr3_aa: CASSFWVAGQLNEQFF; cdr3_nt: TGTGCCAGCAGCTTTTGGGTAGCGGGACAACTAAATGAGCAGTTCTTC
d_call: .; v_call: TRBV7-2; j_call: TRBJ2-2; clone_size: .; cdr3_aa: CASSFGFPGELFF; cdr3_nt: TGTGCCAGCAGCTTTGGCTTCCCCGGGGAGCTGTTTTTT
d_call: TRBD1; v_call: TRBV14; j_call: TRBJ2-2; clone_size: .; cdr3_aa: CASSEISGTGNTGELFF; cdr3_nt: TGTGCCAGCAGCGAGATTTCAGGGACAGGGAACACCGGGGAGCTGTTTTTT
d_call: TRBD2; v_call: TRBV4-2; j_call: TRBJ2-1; clone_size: .; cdr3_aa: CASSQDWTPGLAVYNEQFF; cdr3_nt: TGTGCCAGCAGCCAAGATTGGACCCCGGGACTAGCGGTTTACAATGAGCAGTTCTTC
d_call: .; v_call: TRBV9; j_call: TRBJ1-6; clone_size: .; cdr3_aa: CASSVSDLYNSPLHF; cdr3_nt: TGTGCCAGCAGCGTAAGTGACCTCTATAATTCACCCCTCCACTTT
d_call: .; v_call: TRBV2; j_call: TRBJ2-7; clone_size: .; cdr3_aa: CASMGLHYEQYF; cdr3_nt: TGTGCCAGCATGGGACTCCATTACGAGCAGTACTTC
d_call: .; v_call: TRBV7-2; j_call: TRBJ1-1; clone_size: many; cdr3_aa: CASSPYQGQNTEAFF; cdr3_nt: TGTGCCAGCAGCCCGTACCAGGGTCAGAACACTGAAGCTTTCTTT
d_call: .; v_call: TRBV7-8; j_call: TRBJ1-2; clone_size: many; cdr3_aa: CASSLVLGVERHYGYTF; cdr3_nt: TGTGCCAGCAGCTTAGTTCTCGGCGTTGAGCGCCACTATGGCTACACCTTC
d_call: .; v_call: TRBV5-1; j_call: TRBJ1-1; clone_size: .; cdr3_aa: CASSLSPVTEAFF; cdr3_nt: TGCGCCAGCAGCTTGAGTCCAGTAACTGAAGCTTTCTTT
d_call: .; v_call: TRBV20-1; j_call: TRBJ1-6; clone_size: .; cdr3_aa: CSASGTQDSPLHF; cdr3_nt: TGCAGTGCTTCCGGGACACAGGATTCACCCCTCCACTTT
d_call: .; v_call: TRBV7-8; j_call: TRBJ2-1; clone_size: .; cdr3_aa: CASSPWTDDNEQFF; cdr3_nt: TGTGCCAGCAGCCCCTGGACCGATGACAATGAGCAGTTCTTC
d_call: TRBD1; v_call: TRBV29-1; j_call: TRBJ1-5; clone_size: few; cdr3_aa: CSVGDSYQPQHF; cdr3_nt: TGCAGCGTGGGGGACAGCTACCAGCCCCAGCATTTT
d_call: TRBD1; v_call: TRBV12-3/TRBV12-4; j_call: TRBJ2-7; clone_size: few; cdr3_aa: CASSNGQGFYEQYF; cdr3_nt: TGTGCCAGCAGCAACGGACAGGGGTTCTACGAGCAGTACTTC
d_call: TRBD1; v_call: TRBV28; j_call: TRBJ2-3; clone_size: few; cdr3_aa: CASRTGVGGTDTQYF; cdr3_nt: TGTGCCAGCAGGACAGGGGTTGGGGGCACAGATACGCAGTATTTT
d_call: .; v_call: TRBV11-2; j_call: TRBJ2-3; clone_size: .; cdr3_aa: CASMGLSTDTQYF; cdr3_nt: TGTGCCAGCATGGGGCTAAGCACAGATACGCAGTATTTT
d_call: .; v_call: TRBV20-1; j_call: TRBJ2-1; clone_size: .; cdr3_aa: CSASRFRRGPGNEQFF; cdr3_nt: TGCAGTGCTAGTCGTTTTCGTCGGGGGCCGGGGAATGAGCAGTTCTTC
d_call: .; v_call: TRBV4-2; j_call: TRBJ1-3; clone_size: .; cdr3_aa: CASSQDEGPSSGNTIYF; cdr3_nt: TGTGCCAGCAGCCAAGATGAGGGCCCCTCCTCTGGAAACACCATATATTTT
d_call: TRBD2; v_call: TRBV28; j_call: TRBJ2-1; clone_size: .; cdr3_aa: CASRVSGSIEQFF; cdr3_nt: TGTGCCAGCAGGGTAAGCGGGAGCATTGAGCAGTTCTTC
d_call: TRBD1; v_call: TRBV7-4; j_call: TRBJ1-1; clone_size: .; cdr3_aa: CASSRGQAQVGAFF; cdr3_nt: TGTGCCAGCAGCCGGGGACAGGCCCAAGTCGGGGCTTTCTTT
d_call: .; v_call: TRBV19; j_call: TRBJ1-6; clone_size: .; cdr3_aa: CASSIQGIDSPLHF; cdr3_nt: TGTGCCAGTAGTATCCAGGGTATAGATTCACCCCTCCACTTT
d_call: TRBD1; v_call: TRBV5-4; j_call: TRBJ1-1; clone_size: many; cdr3_aa: CASSKDRGRSAEAFF; cdr3_nt: TGTGCCAGCAGCAAGGACAGGGGGCGCAGCGCTGAAGCTTTCTTT
d_call: .; v_call: TRBV7-2; j_call: TRBJ1-1; clone_size: many; cdr3_aa: CASSLGQQNTEAFF; cdr3_nt: TGTGCCAGCAGCTTAGGTCAACAGAACACTGAAGCTTTCTTT
d_call: .; v_call: TRBV7-9; j_call: TRBJ2-6; clone_size: .; cdr3_aa: CASSLAGTGVSGANVLTF; cdr3_nt: TGTGCCAGCAGCTTAGCGGGGACGGGGGTGTCTGGGGCCAACGTCCTGACTTTC
d_call: .; v_call: TRBV7-9; j_call: TRBJ2-1; clone_size: .; cdr3_aa: CASSPRGGRDEQFF; cdr3_nt: TGTGCCAGCAGCCCGAGGGGAGGTAGGGATGAGCAGTTCTTC
d_call: .; v_call: TRBV11-2; j_call: TRBJ1-2; clone_size: few; cdr3_aa: CASSLGGGGGSNYGYTF; cdr3_nt: TGTGCCAGCAGCTTAGGAGGCGGGGGCGGCTCAAACTATGGCTACACCTTC
d_call: TRBD1; v_call: TRBV7-8; j_call: TRBJ1-1; clone_size: .; cdr3_aa: CASSERQGKAFF; cdr3_nt: TGTGCCAGCAGCGAGCGACAGGGGAAGGCTTTCTTT
d_call: .; v_call: TRBV28; j_call: TRBJ1-1; clone_size: few; cdr3_aa: CASRGGLMNTEAFF; cdr3_nt: TGTGCCAGCCGTGGGGGCCTGATGAACACTGAAGCTTTCTTT
d_call: .; v_call: TRBV6-1; j_call: TRBJ1-3; clone_size: few; cdr3_aa: CASSEEWSPTRTVKGAGNTIYF; cdr3_nt: TGTGCCAGCAGTGAAGAGTGGTCCCCAACCCGGACAGTTAAAGGGGCCGGAAACACCATATATTTT
d_call: .; v_call: TRBV27; j_call: TRBJ1-1; clone_size: .; cdr3_aa: CASKGGTEAFF; cdr3_nt: TGTGCCAGCAAGGGAGGCACTGAAGCTTTCTTT
d_call: TRBD2; v_call: TRBV12-3/TRBV12-4; j_call: TRBJ2-3; clone_size: .; cdr3_aa: CASSSLLAGGHTDTQYF; cdr3_nt: TGTGCCAGCAGTTCCCTACTAGCGGGGGGGCATACAGATACGCAGTATTTT
d_call: TRBD1; v_call: TRBV30; j_call: TRBJ2-7; clone_size: few; cdr3_aa: CAWSGSGGYEQYF; cdr3_nt: TGTGCCTGGAGTGGGTCAGGGGGCTACGAGCAGTACTTC
d_call: TRBD2; v_call: TRBV28; j_call: TRBJ2-5; clone_size: .; cdr3_aa: CASSLQTSGSGETQYF; cdr3_nt: TGTGCCAGCAGTTTACAGACTAGCGGGAGCGGAGAGACCCAGTACTTC
d_call: TRBD2; v_call: TRBV19; j_call: TRBJ2-1; clone_size: .; cdr3_aa: CASGTSRNYNEQFF; cdr3_nt: TGTGCCAGTGGGACTAGCAGAAACTACAATGAGCAGTTCTTC
d_call: .; v_call: TRBV20-1; j_call: TRBJ2-7; clone_size: .; cdr3_aa: CSARGIALSYEQYF; cdr3_nt: TGCAGTGCTAGAGGGATAGCCCTCTCCTACGAGCAGTACTTC
d_call: .; v_call: TRBV2; j_call: TRBJ1-2; clone_size: .; cdr3_aa: CASWRGFSNYGYTF; cdr3_nt: TGTGCCAGCTGGCGAGGATTCTCTAACTATGGCTACACCTTC
d_call: TRBD1; v_call: TRBV7-8; j_call: TRBJ1-1; clone_size: few; cdr3_aa: CASSLTGGRETEAFF; cdr3_nt: TGTGCCAGCAGCCTCACAGGGGGCCGGGAAACTGAAGCTTTCTTT
d_call: .; v_call: TRBV30; j_call: TRBJ2-1; clone_size: few; cdr3_aa: CAWGGTVGNEQFF; cdr3_nt: TGTGCCTGGGGGGGAACCGTGGGAAATGAGCAGTTCTTC
d_call: TRBD2; v_call: TRBV5-5; j_call: TRBJ2-1; clone_size: .; cdr3_aa: CASTREVVTFEQFF; cdr3_nt: TGTGCCAGCACGCGGGAGGTCGTTACTTTTGAGCAGTTCTTC
d_call: .; v_call: TRBV7-9; j_call: TRBJ1-4; clone_size: few; cdr3_aa: CASTSGLNEKLFF; cdr3_nt: TGTGCCAGCACCTCAGGGCTTAATGAAAAACTGTTTTTT
d_call: .; v_call: TRBV7-2; j_call: TRBJ1-2; clone_size: few; cdr3_aa: CASSPRDYGYTF; cdr3_nt: TGTGCCAGCAGCCCTCGGGACTATGGCTACACCTTC
d_call: .; v_call: TRBV3-1; j_call: TRBJ2-2; clone_size: .; cdr3_aa: CASSHIQGGRPGEELFF; cdr3_nt: TGTGCCAGCAGCCATATACAGGGGGGGCGGCCCGGAGAGGAGCTGTTTTTT
d_call: .; v_call: TRBV5-6; j_call: TRBJ1-5; clone_size: many; cdr3_aa: CASSRDGNDQHF; cdr3_nt: TGTGCCAGCAGCCGGGACGGGAATGACCAGCATTTT
d_call: .; v_call: TRBV28; j_call: TRBJ1-3; clone_size: .; cdr3_aa: CASSFLYIGSTIYF; cdr3_nt: TGTGCCAGCAGTTTTCTGTATATCGGGAGCACCATATATTTT
d_call: .; v_call: TRBV5-1; j_call: TRBJ1-2; clone_size: few; cdr3_aa: CASSLEAGLDYGYTF; cdr3_nt: TGCGCCAGCAGCTTGGAGGCTGGGTTAGACTATGGCTACACCTTC
d_call: TRBD1; v_call: TRBV19; j_call: TRBJ2-5; clone_size: few; cdr3_aa: CASSRVDRVEETQYF; cdr3_nt: TGTGCCAGTAGTCGAGTGGACAGGGTAGAAGAGACCCAGTACTTC
d_call: TRBD1; v_call: TRBV10-2; j_call: TRBJ2-3; clone_size: once; cdr3_aa: CASRYRGPDGTDTQYF; cdr3_nt: TGCGCCAGCAGGTACAGGGGGCCGGACGGCACAGATACGCAGTATTTT
d_call: TRBD2; v_call: TRBV9; j_call: TRBJ2-3; clone_size: few; cdr3_aa: CASSGSGGASDTQYF; cdr3_nt: TGTGCCAGCAGCGGCAGCGGGGGGGCATCAGATACGCAGTATTTT
d_call: .; v_call: TRBV2; j_call: TRBJ1-2; clone_size: .; cdr3_aa: CASTGGEVVVYTF; cdr3_nt: TGTGCCAGCACCGGCGGTGAGGTCGTTGTCTACACCTTC
d_call: TRBD2; v_call: TRBV20-1; j_call: TRBJ2-1; clone_size: .; cdr3_aa: CSARDSPEAGGYNEQFF; cdr3_nt: TGCAGTGCTAGAGATTCCCCAGAAGCGGGGGGCTACAATGAGCAGTTCTTC
d_call: .; v_call: TRBV30; j_call: TRBJ2-6; clone_size: few; cdr3_aa: CAWRWSGANVLTF; cdr3_nt: TGTGCCTGGAGATGGTCTGGGGCCAACGTCCTGACTTTC
d_call: TRBD2; v_call: TRBV5-8; j_call: TRBJ2-3; clone_size: few; cdr3_aa: CASSRRGLAGPNRDTQYF; cdr3_nt: TGTGCCAGCAGCCGGCGAGGACTAGCGGGGCCAAATAGGGATACGCAGTATTTT